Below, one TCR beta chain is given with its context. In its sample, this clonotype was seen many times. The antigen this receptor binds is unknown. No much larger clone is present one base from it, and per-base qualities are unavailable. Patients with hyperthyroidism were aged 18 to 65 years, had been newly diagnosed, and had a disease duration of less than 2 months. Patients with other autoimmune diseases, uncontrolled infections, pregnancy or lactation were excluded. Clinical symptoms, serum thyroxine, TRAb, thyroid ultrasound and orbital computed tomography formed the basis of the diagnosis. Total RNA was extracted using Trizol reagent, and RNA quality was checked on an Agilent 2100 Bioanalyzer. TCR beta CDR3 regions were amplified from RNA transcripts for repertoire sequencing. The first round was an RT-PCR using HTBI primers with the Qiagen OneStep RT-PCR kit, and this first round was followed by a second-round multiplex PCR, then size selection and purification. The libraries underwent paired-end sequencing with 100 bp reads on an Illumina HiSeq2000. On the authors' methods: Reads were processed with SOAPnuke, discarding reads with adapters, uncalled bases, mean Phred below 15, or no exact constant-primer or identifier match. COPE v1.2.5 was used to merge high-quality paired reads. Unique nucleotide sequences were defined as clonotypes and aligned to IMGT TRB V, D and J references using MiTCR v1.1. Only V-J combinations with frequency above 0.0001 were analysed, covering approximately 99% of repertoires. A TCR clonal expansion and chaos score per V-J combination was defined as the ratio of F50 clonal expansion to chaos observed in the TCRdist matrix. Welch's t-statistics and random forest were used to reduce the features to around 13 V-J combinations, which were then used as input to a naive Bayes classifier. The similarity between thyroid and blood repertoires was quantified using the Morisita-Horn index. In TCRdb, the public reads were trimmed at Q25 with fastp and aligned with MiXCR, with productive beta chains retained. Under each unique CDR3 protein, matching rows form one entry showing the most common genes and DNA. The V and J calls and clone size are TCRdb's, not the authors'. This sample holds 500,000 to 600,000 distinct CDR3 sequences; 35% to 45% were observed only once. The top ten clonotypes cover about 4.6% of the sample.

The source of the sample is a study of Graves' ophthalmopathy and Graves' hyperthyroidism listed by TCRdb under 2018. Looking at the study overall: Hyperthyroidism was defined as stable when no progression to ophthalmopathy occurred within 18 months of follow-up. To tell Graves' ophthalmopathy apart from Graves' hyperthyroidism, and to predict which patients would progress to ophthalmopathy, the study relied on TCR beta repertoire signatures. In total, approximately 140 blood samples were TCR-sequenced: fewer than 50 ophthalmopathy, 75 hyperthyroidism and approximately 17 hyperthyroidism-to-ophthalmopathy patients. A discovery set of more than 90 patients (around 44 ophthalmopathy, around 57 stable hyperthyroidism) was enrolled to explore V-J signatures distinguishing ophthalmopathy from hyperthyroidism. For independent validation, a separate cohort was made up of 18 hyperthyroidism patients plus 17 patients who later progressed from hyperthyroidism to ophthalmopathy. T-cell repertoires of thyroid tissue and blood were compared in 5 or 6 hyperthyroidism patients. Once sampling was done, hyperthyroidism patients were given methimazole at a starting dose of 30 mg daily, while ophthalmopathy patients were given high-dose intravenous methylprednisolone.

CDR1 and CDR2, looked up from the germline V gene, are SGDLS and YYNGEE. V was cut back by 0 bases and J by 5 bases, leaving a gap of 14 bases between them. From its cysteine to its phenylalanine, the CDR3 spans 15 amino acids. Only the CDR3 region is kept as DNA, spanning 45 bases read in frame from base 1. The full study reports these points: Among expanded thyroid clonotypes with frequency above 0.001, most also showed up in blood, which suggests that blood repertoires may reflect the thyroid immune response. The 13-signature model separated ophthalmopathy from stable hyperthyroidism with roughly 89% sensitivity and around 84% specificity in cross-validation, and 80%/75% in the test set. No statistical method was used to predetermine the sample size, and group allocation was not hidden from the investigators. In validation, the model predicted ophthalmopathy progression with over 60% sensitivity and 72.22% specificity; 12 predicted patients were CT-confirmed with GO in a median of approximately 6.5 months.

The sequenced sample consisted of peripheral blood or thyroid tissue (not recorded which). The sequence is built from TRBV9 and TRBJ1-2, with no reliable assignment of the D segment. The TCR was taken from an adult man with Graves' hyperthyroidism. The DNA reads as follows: TGTGCCAGCAGCGTAGCTCTGGGAATTGGATATGGCTACACCTTC. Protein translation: CASSVALGIGYGYTF.